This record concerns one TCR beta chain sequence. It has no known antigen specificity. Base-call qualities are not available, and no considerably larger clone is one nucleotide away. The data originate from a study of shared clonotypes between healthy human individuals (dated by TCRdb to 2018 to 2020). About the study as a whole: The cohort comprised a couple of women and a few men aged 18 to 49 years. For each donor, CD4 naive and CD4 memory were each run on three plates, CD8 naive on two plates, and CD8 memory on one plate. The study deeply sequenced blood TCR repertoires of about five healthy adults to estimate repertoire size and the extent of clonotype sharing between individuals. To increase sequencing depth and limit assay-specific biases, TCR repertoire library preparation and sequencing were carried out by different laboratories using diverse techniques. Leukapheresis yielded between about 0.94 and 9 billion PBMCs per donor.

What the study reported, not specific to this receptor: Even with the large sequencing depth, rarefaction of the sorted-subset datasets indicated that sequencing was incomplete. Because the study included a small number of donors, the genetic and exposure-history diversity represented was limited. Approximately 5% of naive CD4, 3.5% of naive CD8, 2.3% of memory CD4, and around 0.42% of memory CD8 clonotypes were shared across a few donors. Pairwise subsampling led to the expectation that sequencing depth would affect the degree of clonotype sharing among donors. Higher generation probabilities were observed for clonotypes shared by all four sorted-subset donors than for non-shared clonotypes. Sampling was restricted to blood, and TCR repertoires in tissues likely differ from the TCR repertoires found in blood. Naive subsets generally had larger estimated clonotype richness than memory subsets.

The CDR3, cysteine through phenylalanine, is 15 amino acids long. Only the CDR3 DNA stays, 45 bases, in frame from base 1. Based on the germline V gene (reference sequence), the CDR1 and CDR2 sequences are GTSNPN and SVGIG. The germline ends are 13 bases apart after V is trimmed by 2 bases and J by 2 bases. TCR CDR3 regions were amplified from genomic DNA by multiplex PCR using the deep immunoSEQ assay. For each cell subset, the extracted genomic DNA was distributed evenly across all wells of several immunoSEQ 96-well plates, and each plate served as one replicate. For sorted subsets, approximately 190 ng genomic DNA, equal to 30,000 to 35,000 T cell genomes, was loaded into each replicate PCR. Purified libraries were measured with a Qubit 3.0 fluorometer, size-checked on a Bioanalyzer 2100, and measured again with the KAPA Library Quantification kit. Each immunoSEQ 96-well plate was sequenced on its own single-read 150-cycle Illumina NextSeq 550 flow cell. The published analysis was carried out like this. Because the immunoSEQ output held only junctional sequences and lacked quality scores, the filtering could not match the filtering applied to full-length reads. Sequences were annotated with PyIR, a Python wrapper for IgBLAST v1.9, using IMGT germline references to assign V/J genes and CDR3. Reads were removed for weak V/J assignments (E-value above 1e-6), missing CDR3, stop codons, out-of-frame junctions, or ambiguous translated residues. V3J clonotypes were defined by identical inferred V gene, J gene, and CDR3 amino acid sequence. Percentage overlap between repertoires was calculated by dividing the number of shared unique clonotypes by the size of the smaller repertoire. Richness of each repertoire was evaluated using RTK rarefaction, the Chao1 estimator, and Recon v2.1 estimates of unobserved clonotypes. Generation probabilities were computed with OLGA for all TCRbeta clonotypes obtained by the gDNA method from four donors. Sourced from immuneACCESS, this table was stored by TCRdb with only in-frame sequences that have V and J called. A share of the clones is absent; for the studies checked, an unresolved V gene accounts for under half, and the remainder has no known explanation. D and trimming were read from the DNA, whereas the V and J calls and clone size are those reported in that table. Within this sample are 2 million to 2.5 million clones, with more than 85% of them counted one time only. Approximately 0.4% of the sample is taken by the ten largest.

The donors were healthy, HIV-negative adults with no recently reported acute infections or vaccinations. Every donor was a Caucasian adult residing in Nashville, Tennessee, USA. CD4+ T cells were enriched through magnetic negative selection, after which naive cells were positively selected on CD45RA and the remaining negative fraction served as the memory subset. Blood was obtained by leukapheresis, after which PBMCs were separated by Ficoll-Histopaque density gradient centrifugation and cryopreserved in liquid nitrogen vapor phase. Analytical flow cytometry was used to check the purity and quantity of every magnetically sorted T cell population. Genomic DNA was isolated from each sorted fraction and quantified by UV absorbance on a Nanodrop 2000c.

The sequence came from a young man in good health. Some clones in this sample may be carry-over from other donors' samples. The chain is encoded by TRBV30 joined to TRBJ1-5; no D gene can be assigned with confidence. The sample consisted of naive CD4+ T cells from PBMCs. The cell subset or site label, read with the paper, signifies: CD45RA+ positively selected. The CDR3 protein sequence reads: CAWSLFGQGNQPQHF. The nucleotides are TGTGCCTGGAGTCTGTTCGGGCAGGGCAATCAGCCCCAGCATTTT.